These 9 T cell receptor beta chains came from one sample sequenced in a study of T cells in women clearing cervical HPV infection. Here immunoSEQ multiplex PCR was the method, and the copy in TCRdb shows in-frame clones only, minus some. In total, the table holds some 40,000 clones. Sample: blood buffy coat. The receptors stem from a woman between 18 and 70 years old with a cervical HPV16 infection that either progressed to CIN3+ or cleared (not recorded which).

About this clone: The CDR3 end is not reached by the read, which stops 3 residues before it; the germline J gene fills it in. This sequence joins TRBV6-1 and TRBJ2-4; the D call may be TRBD1 or TRBD2 (5 bases each). V lost 1 base, J lost 0 bases, and 13 bases lay in between. The germline V gene encodes CDR1 MNHNS and CDR2 SASEGT. The CDR3 length is 17 residues. CDR3 bases read: TGTGCCAGCAGTGAAGGGAGAGGGGTGATAGCCAAAAACATT. The encoded protein is CASSEGRGVIAKNI. The whole CDR3 sequence reads CASSEGRGVIAKNIQYF.

Comment on this clone: The read ends 3 residues early relative to the CDR3; the germline J gene fills the gap. This rearrangement joins TRBV7-2 to TRBJ1-4, with D possibly TRBD1 on 5 matching bases. Germline V gene data show CDR1 as SGHTA and CDR2 as FQGNSA. V was trimmed by 1 base and J by 8 bases, leaving 11 bases between them. This CDR3 is built from 14 residues. CDR3 region: CASSLGGGGEKLFF. CDR3 DNA, as far as it was read: TGTGCCAGCAGCTTAGGGGGGGGTGGGGAAAAA.

Concerning this clone itself: The sequenced fragment ends 3 residues before the CDR3 boundary, so the rest is inferred from the germline J gene. V gene TRBV19 combines with J gene TRBJ1-2, with D unresolved. CDR3 length: 14 amino acids. V was pared by 3 bases and J by 4 bases, with 12 bases between. The germline V gene encodes CDR1 LNHDA and CDR2 SQIVND (reference sequence). This chain's CDR3 is CASSMRGIGYGYTF. Incomplete CDR3 DNA: TGTGCCAGTAGTATGCGGGGAATAGGCTATGGC.

In the case of this clone: The sequence runs out 3 residues before the end of the CDR3; the remainder is reconstructed from the germline J gene. This chain connects TRBV20-1 to TRBJ2-3; 16 bases match TRBD2. The V segment lost 4 bases and the J segment 4 bases; nucleotides outside the gene matches: 14. Germline CDR1 and CDR2: DFQATT and SNEGSKA (reference sequence). CDR3 size: 19 residues. CDR3 DNA (partial): TGCAGTGCTACGCCTCCACCGGGACTAGCGGGAGGGATCGCAGATACG. It yields the protein CSATPPPGLAGGIADT. The CDR3 as a whole reads CSATPPPGLAGGIADTQYF.

As regards this clone: The CDR3 end lies 3 residues beyond the end of the read and is filled in from the germline J gene. This chain uses TRBV19 with TRBJ1-2; no definite D call. The CDR3 spans 12 residues. CDR1 is LNHDA, CDR2 SQIVND, per germline (reference sequence). Incomplete CDR3 DNA: TGTGCCAGTAGTACCCAGTTCTCCGAC. Its protein product is CASSTQFSD. The whole CDR3 protein reads CASSTQFSDYTF.

On this clone itself: The read terminates 3 residues before the CDR3 end, so the remaining end is supplied by the germline J gene. V and J are TRBV20-1 and TRBJ2-7; D is possibly TRBD2 (5 bases). CDR1 is DFQATT and CDR2 is SNEGSKA in the germline V gene (reference sequence). The CDR3 extends over 14 amino acids. Trimming cost V 0 bases and J 4 bases, with 13 bases left between them. CDR3 sequence: CSAREDWAEYEQYF. The sequenced CDR3 bases are TGCAGTGCTAGAGAGGACTGGGCCGAATACGAG.

With respect to this clone: The read terminates 3 residues before the CDR3 end, so the remaining end is supplied by the germline J gene. The rearrangement joins TRBV19 to TRBJ1-1, with 7 bases identical to TRBD1. From germline, CDR1 is LNHDA and CDR2 SQIVND (reference sequence). The CDR3 loop spans 13 amino acids. The CDR3 spells CASSLGQEETAFF. Incomplete CDR3 DNA: TGTGCCAGTAGTCTCGGACAGGAAGAGACA.

About this clone itself: The read gets to within 3 residues of the CDR3 end, and the germline J gene fills in the rest. The chain carries TRBV19 and TRBJ2-4, with D perhaps TRBD1 (6 bases). Germline CDR1 reads LNHDA; CDR2 reads SQIVND (reference sequence). The CDR3 is 15 amino acids. The CDR3: CASSNGAAGDDGQYF. The CDR3 bases that were read are TGTGCCAGTAGTAATGGGGCGGCAGGGGACGACGGT.

Notes on this clone: From the germline J gene comes the end of the CDR3, since the read stops 3 residues before it. J is TRBJ1-2 and V is TRBV19; the match to TRBD1 covers 7 bases. With V trimmed by 5 bases and J by 5 bases, 11 bases remained unmatched. Germline V gene data show CDR1 as LNHDA and CDR2 as SQIVND (reference sequence). The CDR3 runs to 15 residues. Incomplete CDR3 DNA: TGTGCCAGTAGTCCCAAGGGGGCCCTCTCTTATGGC. Its translation is CASSPKGALSYG. The full CDR3 is CASSPKGALSYGYTF.